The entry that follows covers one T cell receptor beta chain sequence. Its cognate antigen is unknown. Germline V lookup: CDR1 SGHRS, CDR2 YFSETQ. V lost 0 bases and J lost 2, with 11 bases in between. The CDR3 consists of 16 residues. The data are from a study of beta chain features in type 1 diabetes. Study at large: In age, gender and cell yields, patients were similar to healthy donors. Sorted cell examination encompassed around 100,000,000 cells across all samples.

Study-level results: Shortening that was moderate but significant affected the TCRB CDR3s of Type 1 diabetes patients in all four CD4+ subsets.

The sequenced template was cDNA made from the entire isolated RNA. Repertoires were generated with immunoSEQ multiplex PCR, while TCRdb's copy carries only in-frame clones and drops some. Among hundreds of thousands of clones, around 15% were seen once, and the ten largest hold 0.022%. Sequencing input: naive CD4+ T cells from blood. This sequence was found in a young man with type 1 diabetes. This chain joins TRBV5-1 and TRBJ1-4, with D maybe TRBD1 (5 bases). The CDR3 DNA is TGCGCCAGCAGCTTGGATTCGGGACCCACTAATGAAAAACTGTTTTTT. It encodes CASSLDSGPTNEKLFF.